A single sample gave rise to the 24 T cell receptor beta chains below, sequenced in a study of shared clonotypes between healthy human individuals (dated by TCRdb to about 2020). The library was produced with the immunoSEQ multiplex PCR assay. TCRdb obtained this table from immuneACCESS and retained in-frame rearrangements with V and J assigned. These tables miss some clones; where compared with another copy, unresolved V genes account for less than half of the shortfall, and the remainder is unexplained. This sample has 1,500,000 or so clones in its table, and 95% to 97% of those were observed once. Of the sample, over 1% is held by the ten largest clones. What was sequenced was naive CD4+ T cells sorted from blood. This sample's cell subset or site label indicates: CD45RA+ positively selected. The receptors were gathered from a young man in good health.

To note about this clone: At the DNA level, this CDR3 is encoded by other sequences in the same sample as well. V is TRBV7-8 and J is TRBJ2-1, with D unresolved. This CDR3 contains 13 residues. Germline CDR1 is SGHVS and CDR2 is FQNEAQ. Trimming left V 0 bases short and J 4 bases short, with 4 bases between. In nucleotides, the CDR3 is TGTGCCAGCAGCTTAGCGCGGTACAATGAGCAGTTCTTC. It codes for CASSLARYNEQFF.

The chain is built from TRBV14 and TRBJ2-5; D is ambiguous. Germline V gene data show CDR1 as SGHDN and CDR2 as FVKESK. This CDR3 spans 15 amino acids. V was cut by 2 bases and J by 2 bases, with 12 bases left in between. For the CDR3, the DNA is TGTGCCAGCAGCCAATTCACGAGTCGGCAAGAGACCCAGTACTTC. Its translation is CASSQFTSRQETQYF.

This sequence joins TRBV28 and TRBJ2-7, with D hard to call. The CDR3 has 12 residues. The germline V and J ends were trimmed by 7 bases and 2 bases, with 9 bases remaining between them. Germline loops: CDR1 MDHEN, CDR2 SYDVKM. CDR3 amino acids: CASTTDPYEQYF. The CDR3 DNA follows: TGTGCCAGCACGACGGATCCCTACGAGCAGTACTTC.

The rearrangement joins TRBV13 to TRBJ2-7; no clear D. This CDR3 is 12 amino acids long. Germline CDR1 is PRHDT and CDR2 is FYEKMQ (reference sequence). V was clipped by 0 bases and J by 5 bases, with 5 bases between them. This CDR3 is CASSLGFDEQYF. The CDR3 DNA reads as TGTGCCAGCAGCTTAGGGTTCGACGAGCAGTACTTC.

The chain carries TRBV5-1 and TRBJ2-7, with D unclear. The CDR3 is 14 residues long. Germline-derived CDR1 and CDR2 are SGHRS and YFSETQ. V was clipped by 4 bases and J by 3 bases, with 14 bases between them. The CDR3 coding sequence is TGCGCCAGCAGCCCTGGGATTATTTACTACGAGCAGTACTTC. Residues: CASSPGIIYYEQYF.

The chain couples TRBV11-1 to TRBJ2-7; weak D call: TRBD1 (6 bases). This CDR3 has 13 residues. Germline-derived CDR1 and CDR2 are SGHAT and FQDESV (reference sequence). The V end was cut by 2 bases, the J end by 4 bases, with 9 bases between. The CDR3 bases are TGTGCCAGCAGCTTAAATACAGGGTACGAGCAGTACTTC. Its protein product is CASSLNTGYEQYF. The full variable domain, with the rest looked up from reference TRBV11-1 and TRBJ2-7, is EAEVAQSPRYKITEKSQAVAFWCDPISGHATLYWYRQILGQGPELLVQFQDESVVDDSQLPKDRFSAERLKGVDSTLKIQPAELGDSAMYLCASSLNTGYEQYFGPGTRLTVT.

J is TRBJ2-3 and V is TRBV6-1; no clear D. Germline V gene data show CDR1 as MNHNS and CDR2 as SASEGT. The germline V and J ends were trimmed by 6 bases and 3 bases, with 16 bases remaining between them. This CDR3 has 15 amino acids. CDR3 nucleotide sequence: TGTGCCAGCAGCATAGCTAACGTGTTGACAGATACGCAGTATTTT. This gives the protein CASSIANVLTDTQYF.

The gene calls are TRBV5-1 and TRBJ1-5; 9 nucleotides match TRBD1. Germline V lookup: CDR1 SGHRS, CDR2 YFSETQ. This CDR3 comprises 13 residues. V gave up 2 bases and J gave up 8 bases; unmatched junction bases: 2. The DNA of the CDR3 is TGCGCCAGCAGCTTCGACAGGGGGGAGCCCCAGCATTTT. It is translated as CASSFDRGEPQHF.

A word on this clone: Distinct nucleotide sequences in the sample also encode this CDR3. Here the CDR3 DNA reads TGTGCCAGCAGTGAGAACACTGAAGCTTTCTTT. It codes for CASSENTEAFF. V is TRBV2 and J is TRBJ1-1; unclear D gene. V was pared by 3 bases and J by 1 base, with 0 bases between. The CDR3 is 11 residues long. The germline gives CDR1 SNHLY, CDR2 FYNNEI.

The V call is TRBV2, the J call TRBJ2-7, with 11 bases identical to TRBD1. The CDR3 runs to 14 residues. Germline V CDR1 and CDR2: SNHLY, FYNNEI. V lost 6 bases, J lost 4 bases, and 5 bases stayed unmatched. The CDR3 here is CASSGQGARYEQYF. The CDR3 region has the DNA TGTGCCAGCAGCGGACAGGGGGCGCGGTACGAGCAGTACTTC.

The rearrangement joins TRBV29-1 to TRBJ2-1; unclear D gene. Trimming removed 8 bases from V and 0 bases from J, with 20 bases in between. Germline lookup yields CDR1 SQVTM and CDR2 ANQGSEA. The CDR3 runs to 16 residues. In nucleotides, the CDR3 is TGCAGCTCAAGGGTTTTTTCCAAGAGCTCCTACAATGAGCAGTTCTTC. Translated, it gives CSSRVFSKSSYNEQFF.

This sequence joins TRBV19 and TRBJ2-3; 7 bases map to TRBD2. From germline, CDR1 is LNHDA and CDR2 SQIVND (reference sequence). V shed 5 bases and J 6 bases; nucleotides not matched to a gene: 14. The CDR3 runs 16 residues. In DNA form, the CDR3 reads TGTGCCAGTAGTCTGTACCCGATTAGCGGGCCGGATACGCAGTATTTT. This gives the protein CASSLYPISGPDTQYF. Drawing the rest from reference TRBV19 and TRBJ2-3, the complete variable domain is DGGITQSPKYLFRKEGQNVTLSCEQNLNHDAMYWYRQDPGQGLRLIYYSQIVNDFQKGDIAEGYSVSREKKESFPLTVTSAQKNPTAFYLCASSLYPISGPDTQYFGPGTRLTVL.

This chain joins TRBV28 and TRBJ1-2; D might be TRBD1 (6 bases). V lost 9 bases and J lost 7, with 21 bases in between. The germline V gene has CDR1 MDHEN and CDR2 SYDVKM. This CDR3 spans 14 amino acids. CDR3 sequence reads: CASNPTGRGGGYTF. DNA of the CDR3: TGTGCCAGTAACCCGACAGGCAGGGGAGGTGGCTACACCTTC.

This clone was seen only once. The rearrangement links TRBV5-4 to TRBJ2-5, with 9 bases identical to TRBD2. The CDR3 is made up of 14 amino acids. Germline loops: CDR1 SGHNT, CDR2 YYREEE (reference sequence). The junction had 11 bases not matched to a gene; V was cut back by 9 bases and J by 5 bases. The CDR3 sequence: CATSTPLAGETQYF. CDR3 DNA: TGTGCCACCTCGACCCCTCTAGCGGGGGAGACCCAGTACTTC.

The V gene is TRBV9, the J gene TRBJ1-2; TRBD1 is a possible D gene (5 bases). The CDR3 loop spans 13 amino acids. V was trimmed by 3 bases and J by 5 bases, leaving 11 bases between them. Per germline, CDR1 SGDLS and CDR2 YYNGEE. The CDR3 is CASSGIKGYGYTF. In DNA, the CDR3 is TGTGCCAGCAGCGGGATAAAGGGGTATGGCTACACCTTC.

This chain joins TRBV5-1 and TRBJ1-4; perhaps TRBD1 as D (5 bases). The germline V and J ends were trimmed by 3 bases and 3 bases, with 15 bases remaining between them. CDR1 and CDR2 from the germline V gene are SGHRS and YFSETQ. The CDR3 has 16 amino acids. CDR3: CASSSGLGGANEKLFF. The CDR3 DNA follows: TGCGCCAGCAGCTCGGGACTAGGAGGGGCTAATGAAAAACTGTTTTTT.

The CDR3 protein is CASTFPPTGPGGKLFF. The CDR3 bases are TGTGCCAGCACATTCCCCCCGACGGGACCCGGGGGAAAACTGTTTTTT. The chain joins TRBV2 to TRBJ1-4; D may be TRBD1 (5 bases). Per the germline V gene, CDR1 is SNHLY and CDR2 is FYNNEI. The V and J ends lost 7 bases and 10 bases respectively, with 25 bases between them. CDR3 length: 16 amino acids.

The V gene is TRBV7-6, the J gene TRBJ1-1; maybe TRBD1 (5 bases). The V and J ends lost 5 bases and 0 bases respectively, with 22 bases between them. There are 18 residues in the CDR3. Germline assignment: CDR1 SGHVS and CDR2 FNYEAQ. The CDR3 reads CASSLKPRDGIMNTEAFF. The CDR3 region has the DNA TGTGCCAGCAGCCTGAAACCCCGGGACGGTATCATGAACACTGAAGCTTTCTTT.

The rearrangement uses TRBV10-3 and TRBJ1-2; TRBD1 might be the D (6 bases). Trimming took off 7 bases at V and 1 base at J, with 10 bases between the two ends. The CDR3 sequence is 13 residues long. Per germline, CDR1 ENHRY and CDR2 SYGVKD. The CDR3 reads CAIKGELNYGYTF. CDR3 sequence (DNA): TGTGCCATCAAGGGGGAACTTAACTATGGCTACACCTTC.

As to this clone: This CDR3 is also generated by other DNA sequences in the sample. V usage is TRBV18 and J usage is TRBJ1-1; no definite D call. Germline loops: CDR1 KGHSH, CDR2 LQKENI. V was clipped by 3 bases and J by 1 base, with 6 bases between them. The CDR3 contains 13 residues. The CDR3 sequence is CASSPDKNTEAFF. CDR3 in DNA: TGTGCCAGCTCACCCGACAAGAACACTGAAGCTTTCTTT.

The gene calls are TRBV5-4 and TRBJ2-2; tentative D call: TRBD1 (5 bases). CDR3 size: 17 residues. V lost 0 bases and J 1 base, leaving 13 bases between the germline ends. Germline V gene data show CDR1 as SGHNT and CDR2 as YYREEE (reference sequence). The CDR3 nucleotides are TGTGCCAGCAGCTTGGGAAGGCAGGGTCGGAACACCGGGGAGCTGTTTTTT. Translation: CASSLGRQGRNTGELFF.

The chain is built from TRBV5-1 and TRBJ2-3; D uncertain. The CDR3 contains 14 residues. The germline V gene encodes CDR1 SGHRS and CDR2 YFSETQ. V lost 4 bases and J lost 0, with 9 bases in between. The CDR3 protein is CASSRTESTDTQYF. In DNA, the CDR3 is TGCGCCAGCAGCAGGACGGAGAGCACAGATACGCAGTATTTT. Full variable domain (outside the CDR3, taken from reference TRBV5-1 and TRBJ2-3): KAGVTQTPRYLIKTRGQQVTLSCSPISGHRSVSWYQQTPGQGLQFLFEYFSETQRNKGNFPGRFSGRQFSNSRSEMNVSTLELGDSALYLCASSRTESTDTQYFGPGTRLTVL.

This clone was counted once. The chain combines TRBV30 with TRBJ2-1; 10 bases are a match to TRBD2. V trimming: 2 bases; J trimming: 2 bases; junction bases outside the gene matches: 12. There are 18 residues in the CDR3. Germline CDR1 is GTSNPN and CDR2 is SVGIG (reference sequence). CDR3 sequence reads: CAWSLLGLADVAYNEQFF. The CDR3 DNA is TGTGCCTGGAGTCTCCTCGGACTAGCGGATGTCGCCTACAATGAGCAGTTCTTC.

Concerning this clone itself: The sample contains more than one DNA sequence encoding this CDR3. The chain combines TRBV29-1 with TRBJ1-5; the match to TRBD1 covers 9 bases. Germline trimming cut 4 bases from V and 3 bases from J; bases unmatched to any gene: 1. CDR1 and CDR2 from the germline V gene are SQVTM and ANQGSEA. The CDR3 consists of 13 residues. CDR3 region: CSVGTGVNQPQHF. In nucleotides, the CDR3 is TGCAGCGTTGGGACAGGGGTCAATCAGCCCCAGCATTTT.